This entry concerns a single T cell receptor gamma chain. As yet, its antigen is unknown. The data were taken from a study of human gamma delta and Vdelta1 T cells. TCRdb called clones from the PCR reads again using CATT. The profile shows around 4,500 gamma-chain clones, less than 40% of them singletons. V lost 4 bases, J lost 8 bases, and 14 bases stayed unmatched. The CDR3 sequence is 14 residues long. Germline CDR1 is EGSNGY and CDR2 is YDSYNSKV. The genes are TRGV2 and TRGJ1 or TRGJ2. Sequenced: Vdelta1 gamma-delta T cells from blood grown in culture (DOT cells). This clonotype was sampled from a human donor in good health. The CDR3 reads CATWESAGGDKKLF. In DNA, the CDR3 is TGTGCCACCTGGGAAAGCGCAGGGGGTGATAAGAAACTCTTT.